This TCR beta chain comes out of a study of T cell repertoires in cytomegalovirus infection. Turning to the study itself: Recently identified HLA-C-restricted CMV epitopes were among the peptides used.

As to this clonotype: What it recognizes is unknown.

Study-wide points: HLA-C-restricted TCR beta clonotypes specific for CMV led the ex vivo response.

TCRdb re-called the reads through MiXCR, storing one row per CDR3 protein. This table holds around 100,000 distinct CDR3 sequences, 30% found once. Germline lookup yields CDR1 SGHVT and CDR2 SQSDAQ. The CDR3 is 18 amino acids. V was clipped by 1 base and J by 0 bases, with 16 bases between them. The chain has TRBV7-4 and TRBJ1-5; D unclear. Specimen: CD8+ T cells from cultured PBMCs, collected from culture after CMV antigen stimulation. This TCR was recovered from a human donor in good health (CMV status not recorded). Some clones in this sample may be carry-over from other donors' samples. CDR3 nucleotides: TGTGCCAGCAGCTTAGAAGGAAGTCTACCTGATAGCAATCAGCCCCAGCATTTT. This gives the protein CASSLEGSLPDSNQPQHF.